This T cell receptor (beta chain) is drawn from a study of human T cells and chemical hapten exposure. Overall study: Patch testing was performed with 0.01% DPC on the upper back, with reading at 6 days. Study-level findings and limits: PT1 expanded TCR counts correlated positively with patch test score.

The V gene end was trimmed by 4 bases and the J gene end by 5 bases; junction bases not matched to a gene: 7. Germline V lookup: CDR1 MNHEY, CDR2 SVGAGI. There are 15 residues in the CDR3. As regards this clonotype: Its cognate antigen is unknown.

Described time point: pre-sensitization, week 0. Treatment: therapeutic diphenylcyclopropenone sensitization with weekly scalp DPC. TCRdb reprocessed the RACE reads with MiXCR, giving one entry per CDR3 protein. The sample yields 45,000 to 65,000 distinct CDR3 sequences, roughly 10% seen once. The chain employs TRBV6-5 and TRBJ2-1; the match to TRBD2 covers 8 bases. This receptor was taken from a man aged 40-49 years with alopecia areata. Some clones in this sample may be carry-over from other donors' samples. Specimen: whole blood, collected in connection with sensitization to the hapten diphenylcyclopropenone (DPC). CDR3 protein: CASSFGLAGNNEQFF. CDR3 DNA: TGTGCCAGCAGTTTCGGGCTAGCGGGCAACAATGAGCAGTTCTTC.